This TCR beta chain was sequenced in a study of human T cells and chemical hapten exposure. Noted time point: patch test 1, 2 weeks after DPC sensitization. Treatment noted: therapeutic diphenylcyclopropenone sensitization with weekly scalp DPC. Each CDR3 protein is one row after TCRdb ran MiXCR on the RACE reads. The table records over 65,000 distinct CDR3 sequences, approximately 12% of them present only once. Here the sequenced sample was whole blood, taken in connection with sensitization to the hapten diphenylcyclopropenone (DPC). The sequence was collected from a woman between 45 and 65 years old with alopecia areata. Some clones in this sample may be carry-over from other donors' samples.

The CDR3 DNA reads as TGCGCCAGCAGCCCTGGACAAGTTGTTAACTATGGCTACACCTTC. It translates to CASSPGQVVNYGYTF. This chain joins TRBV5-1 and TRBJ1-2, with D possibly being TRBD1 (5 bases). V was trimmed by 4 bases and J by 1 base, leaving 14 bases between them. Germline V lookup: CDR1 SGHRS, CDR2 YFSETQ. This CDR3 spans 15 amino acids.